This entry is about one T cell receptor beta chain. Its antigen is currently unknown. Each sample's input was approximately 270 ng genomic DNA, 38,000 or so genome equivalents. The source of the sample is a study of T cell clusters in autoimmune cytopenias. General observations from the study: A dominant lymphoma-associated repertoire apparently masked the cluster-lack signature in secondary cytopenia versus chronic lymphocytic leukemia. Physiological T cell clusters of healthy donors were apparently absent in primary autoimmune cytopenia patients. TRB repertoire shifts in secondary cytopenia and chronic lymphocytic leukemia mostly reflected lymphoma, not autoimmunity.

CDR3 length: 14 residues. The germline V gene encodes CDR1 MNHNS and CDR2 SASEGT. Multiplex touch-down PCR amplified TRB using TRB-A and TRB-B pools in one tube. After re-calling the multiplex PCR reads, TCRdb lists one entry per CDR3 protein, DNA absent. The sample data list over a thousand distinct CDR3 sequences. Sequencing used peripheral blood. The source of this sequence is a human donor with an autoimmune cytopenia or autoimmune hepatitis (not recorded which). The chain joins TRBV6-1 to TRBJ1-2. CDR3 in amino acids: CASSEVGQIYGYTF.